These 31 T cell receptor beta chains share one sample of origin, sequenced in a study of blood T cells in healthy people across ages. Using a J-beta primer mix together with a sample-barcoded 5' primer, a second PCR was run for roughly 6 to 12 cycles. MiXCR, applied by TCRdb to the 5' RACE reads, yields one record per CDR3 protein. The data show 700,000 or so distinct CDR3 sequences, 40% to 45% seen once. The sequencing input was blood. The receptors stem from an elderly man in good health.

The chain is built from TRBV7-9 and TRBJ2-7, with D unclear. Germline V CDR1 and CDR2: SEHNR, FQNEAQ (reference sequence). With 5 bases removed from V and 5 bases from J, the gap between germline ends came to 10 bases. This CDR3 is built from 12 residues. CDR3 sequence: CASSPPAHEQYF. In DNA form, the CDR3 reads TGTGCCAGCAGCCCTCCGGCCCACGAGCAGTACTTC.

A single count supports this clonotype. This rearrangement joins TRBV7-3 to TRBJ2-1, with 9 bases that match TRBD2. V shed 2 bases, J shed 8 bases, and the junction held 7 bases outside the gene matches. Per the germline V gene, CDR1 is SGHTA and CDR2 is FQGTGA. The CDR3 is 15 amino acids. As DNA, the CDR3 is TGTGCCAGCAGCTTAGGGCGAGCGGGAGGAGATGAGCAGTTCTTC. It translates to CASSLGRAGGDEQFF. Complete variable domain (other parts from reference TRBV7-3 and TRBJ2-1): GAGVSQTPSNKVTEKGKYVELRCDPISGHTALYWYRQSLGQGPEFLIYFQGTGAADDSGLPNDRFFAVRPEGSVSTLKIQRTERGDSAVYLCASSLGRAGGDEQFFGPGTRLTVL.

The CDR3 sequence: CASSQGFGGAGSEQFF. The CDR3 coding sequence is TGTGCCAGCAGCCAAGGATTCGGGGGCGCAGGCTCTGAGCAGTTCTTC. The chain combines TRBV4-2 with TRBJ2-1; D is possibly TRBD1 or TRBD2 (6 bases each). Germline V CDR1 and CDR2: LGHNA, YNFKEQ. The CDR3 totals 16 residues. The ends were cut back, 1 base at V and 9 bases at J, with 19 bases in the middle.

The chain carries TRBV6-2 or TRBV6-3 and TRBJ1-2, with D possibly being TRBD1 (5 bases). CDR1 and CDR2 (germline): MNHEY, SVGEGT. V lost 7 bases to trimming and J lost 4 bases, with 13 bases between them. There are 13 residues in the CDR3. This CDR3 is CASNPDIFYGYTF. The CDR3 nucleotides read TGTGCCAGCAATCCGGACATCTTCTATGGCTACACCTTC.

J is TRBJ1-1 and V is TRBV7-8, with TRBD1 as a possible D gene (5 bases). This CDR3 comprises 14 residues. The germline V gene has CDR1 SGHVS and CDR2 FQNEAQ. V lost 10 bases to trimming and J lost 3 bases, with 18 bases between them. The CDR3 region has the DNA TGTGCCACTTCGCCTTCCCGAGGGGACACTGAAGCTTTCTTT. Its protein product is CATSPSRGDTEAFF.

This clonotype was observed a single time. This may be a read error: a much more frequent sequence differs by one nucleotide. The CDR3 sequence: CASRMAPDGYDYTF. The CDR3 region has the DNA TGTGCCAGCAGGATGGCCCCCGATGGGTATGACTACACCTTC. This rearrangement joins TRBV6-4 to TRBJ1-2; D gene uncertain. The CDR3 runs 14 residues. Germline loops: CDR1 MRHNA, CDR2 SNTAGT.

The chain is built from TRBV9 and TRBJ2-7; 7 positions match TRBD1. CDR3 length: 13 amino acids. Trimming cost V 4 bases and J 6 bases; bases outside gene matches: 7. Looked up from germline, CDR1 is SGDLS and CDR2 is YYNGEE. CDR3 residues: CASSPLDRSEQYF. CDR3 in DNA: TGTGCCAGCAGCCCACTGGACAGGAGCGAGCAGTACTTC.

This chain uses TRBV20-1 with TRBJ2-1, with 9 bases aligning to TRBD2. Trimming at V came to 6 bases and at J to 6 bases, leaving 15 bases not matched to a gene. This CDR3 contains 16 residues. Germline V gene sequence: CDR1 DFQATT, CDR2 SNEGSKA (reference sequence). The CDR3 bases are TGCAGTGCCCCGACCTTCGGGCGGGAGGGCCCCAATGAGCAGTTCTTC. Amino acids: CSAPTFGREGPNEQFF.

The chain is built from TRBV20-1 and TRBJ2-5, with D possibly matching TRBD1 (6 bases). This CDR3 contains 13 residues. CDR1 and CDR2 from the germline V gene are DFQATT and SNEGSKA (reference sequence). V lost 5 bases and J lost 5, with 15 bases in between. The CDR3 DNA is TGCAGTGCTTCTCAGGGGTCAAGGGAGACCCAGTACTTC. This sequence encodes CSASQGSRETQYF.

In its sample, this clonotype was seen once. J is TRBJ2-2 and V is TRBV14; D ambiguous. The CDR3 spans 13 residues. CDR1 SGHDN and CDR2 FVKESK come from the germline V gene. Trimming took 0 bases from V and 6 from J, leaving 5 bases between them. CDR3 DNA: TGTGCCAGCAGCCAAGATTTATCCGGGGAGCTGTTTTTT. It codes for CASSQDLSGELFF.

The J gene is TRBJ1-5, the V gene TRBV20-1; D call uncertain. Germline values: CDR1 DFQATT, CDR2 SNEGSKA (reference sequence). The CDR3 is made up of 14 amino acids. V lost 2 bases and J lost 2, with 10 bases in between. DNA for the CDR3: TGCAGTGCTAGACAGGCGAGGGGCAATCAGCCCCAGCATTTT. It specifies CSARQARGNQPQHF.

In this sample, this clonotype turned up many times. The rearrangement uses TRBV3-1 and TRBJ2-3; D is perhaps TRBD2 (6 bases). Trimming removed 4 bases at V and 1 base at J, with 12 bases between. The CDR3 sequence is 15 residues long. CDR1 and CDR2 (germline): LGHDT, YNNKEL (reference sequence). The CDR3 region has the DNA TGTGCCAGCAGCCCTGCTGCTAGCGGCACAGATACGCAGTATTTT. This gives the protein CASSPAASGTDTQYF.

Worth noting for this clonotype: The junction and the germline gene differ at one end; a read error may be behind it. The chain has TRBV11-1 and TRBJ2-5; perhaps TRBD1 as D (6 bases). The V gene's germline CDR1 is SGHAT and CDR2 FQDESV (reference sequence). The CDR3 has 15 residues. CDR3 sequence reads: CTSSPRGVLQETQYF. CDR3 nucleotides: TGTACCAGCAGTCCCAGGGGCGTACTCCAAGAGACCCAGTACTTC.

This clonotype occurred a few times. The rearrangement joins TRBV20-1 to TRBJ2-7; no reliable D call. Germline V gene data show CDR1 as DFQATT and CDR2 as SNEGSKA (reference sequence). CDR3 size: 11 residues. V lost 7 bases to trimming and J lost 4 bases, with 11 bases between them. CDR3 protein: CSVGKQYEQYF. The CDR3 DNA follows: TGCAGTGTGGGGAAGCAGTACGAGCAGTACTTC.

The rearrangement joins TRBV27 to TRBJ2-5, with D unresolved. The J call may be wrong; the DNA end is better matched by TRBJ2-7. The CDR3 is 15 residues long. CDR1 is MNHEY and CDR2 is SMNVEV in the germline V gene (reference sequence). In nucleotides, the CDR3 is TGTGCCAGCAGTTTTGGCGCTGGCAGGTCCCACGAGCAGTACTTC. It encodes CASSFGAGRSHEQYF.

This clonotype was detected a few times. The rearrangement uses TRBV7-2 and TRBJ1-2, with a tentative D call TRBD1 (5 bases). Looked up from germline, CDR1 is SGHTA and CDR2 is FQGNSA. Trimming took 5 bases from V and 4 from J, leaving 11 bases between them. The CDR3 is 13 amino acids. CDR3 residues: CASSPGTPYGYTF. The CDR3 DNA follows: TGTGCCAGCAGCCCCGGGACTCCCTATGGCTACACCTTC.

The rearrangement uses TRBV6-5 and TRBJ2-7; 7 nucleotides align to TRBD2. CDR1 MNHEY and CDR2 SVGAGI come from the germline V gene. The CDR3 loop spans 16 amino acids. V gave up 5 bases and J gave up 2 bases; unmatched junction bases: 12. CDR3 sequence (DNA): TGTGCCAGCAGTATTGCCGGGACTACCGGGGCCTACGAGCAGTACTTC. The encoded protein is CASSIAGTTGAYEQYF.

This clonotype was detected only a few times. V gene TRBV5-1 combines with J gene TRBJ1-5; TRBD1 matches 9 bases. The trim removed 3 bases at V and 8 bases at J, leaving 6 bases unmatched. The CDR3 runs to 14 residues. The germline V gene encodes CDR1 SGHRS and CDR2 YFSETQ. The CDR3 sequence: CASSYGQGNEPQHF. DNA of the CDR3: TGCGCCAGCAGCTACGGACAGGGGAACGAGCCCCAGCATTTT.

The chain recombines TRBV11-1 with TRBJ1-1; D not certain. Trimming pared 2 bases from V and 1 base from J, leaving 5 bases between. Germline V gives CDR1 SGHAT, CDR2 FQDESV (reference sequence). The CDR3 extends over 13 amino acids. CDR3 DNA sequence: TGTGCCAGCAGCTTATTGGAGAACACTGAAGCTTTCTTT. It encodes CASSLLENTEAFF.

This clonotype has only a few counts. The V call is TRBV6-2 or TRBV6-3, the J call TRBJ1-2; D might be TRBD1 (5 bases). Germline CDR1 reads MNHEY; CDR2 reads SVGEGT. V was clipped by 5 bases and J by 4 bases, with 14 bases between them. CDR3 length: 14 amino acids. Here the CDR3 DNA reads TGTGCCAGCAGTCAGGACATACCAATCTATGGCTACACCTTC. Residues: CASSQDIPIYGYTF.

This clonotype has only a few counts. The CDR3 region is CASSPGTSGGRGKETQYF. In nucleotides, the CDR3 is TGTGCCAGCAGTCCAGGGACTAGCGGGGGCCGGGGTAAAGAGACCCAGTACTTC. The chain employs TRBV27 and TRBJ2-5; 14 bases fit TRBD2. CDR1 and CDR2 (germline): MNHEY, SMNVEV (reference sequence). The CDR3 covers 18 residues. J lost 3 bases, V lost 5 bases, and 11 bases had no gene match.

This chain links TRBV3-1 with TRBJ1-1; weak D call: TRBD1 (6 bases). V lost 2 bases to trimming and J lost 5 bases, with 12 bases between them. CDR1 LGHDT and CDR2 YNNKEL come from the germline V gene (reference sequence). The CDR3 is 14 amino acids. Here the CDR3 DNA reads TGTGCCAGCAGCCAAATAAGGGGGGGGACTGAAGCTTTCTTT. Encoded protein: CASSQIRGGTEAFF.

This chain links TRBV7-2 with TRBJ2-1, with 10 bases lining up with TRBD2. The V gene's germline CDR1 is SGHTA and CDR2 FQGNSA. This CDR3 has 14 amino acids. The V and J ends lost 5 bases and 7 bases, in that order; junction bases with no gene match: 5. The CDR3 DNA follows: TGTGCCAGCAGCCCGGGACTAGCGAGAAATGAGCAGTTCTTC. It codes for CASSPGLARNEQFF.

This chain uses TRBV12-3 or TRBV12-4 with TRBJ1-1; TRBD1 is a possible D gene (5 bases). Trimming took 1 base from V and 1 from J, leaving 7 bases between them. The CDR3 sequence is 14 residues long. The DNA of the CDR3 is TGTGCCAGCAGTTTAGGAGGACAGAACACTGAAGCTTTCTTT. Protein sequence: CASSLGGQNTEAFF.

This chain connects TRBV20-1 to TRBJ2-7; 12 positions match TRBD2. The J call may be wrong; the DNA end is better matched by TRBJ2-5. Germline V gene data show CDR1 as DFQATT and CDR2 as SNEGSKA (reference sequence). This CDR3 contains 15 residues. CDR3 sequence reads: CSARTSGVRGGTQYF. The CDR3 DNA sequence: TGCAGTGCCCGGACTAGCGGGGTCCGGGGTGGGACCCAGTACTTC.

This chain joins TRBV28 and TRBJ2-5; TRBD1 might be the D (7 bases). The better agreement between TRBJ2-7 and the DNA end casts doubt on the J call. CDR3 size: 16 residues. CDR1 MDHEN and CDR2 SYDVKM come from the germline V gene. For the CDR3, the DNA is TGTGCCAGCAGTGGAGGGGGCATCATATCGAATTGCGAGCAGTACTTC. Its translation is CASSGGGIISNCEQYF.

V and J are TRBV15 and TRBJ2-3; TRBD2 matches 7 bases. The CDR3 loop spans 16 amino acids. Looked up from germline, CDR1 is LNHNV and CDR2 is YYDKDF (reference sequence). V was pared by 2 bases and J by 1 base, with 6 bases of the junction left unmatched. The CDR3 is CATSRRFTSGTDTQYF. For the CDR3, the DNA is TGTGCCACCAGCAGACGGTTCACTAGCGGCACAGATACGCAGTATTTT. The full variable domain, rest sourced from reference TRBV15 and TRBJ2-3, is DAMVIQNPRYQVTQFGKPVTLSCSQTLNHNVMYWYQQKSSQAPKLLFHYYDKDFNNEADTPDNFQSRRPNTSFCFLDIRSPGLGDTAMYLCATSRRFTSGTDTQYFGPGTRLTVL.

The chain is built from TRBV29-1 and TRBJ1-2; perhaps TRBD1 as D (6 bases). Germline CDR1 is SQVTM and CDR2 is ANQGSEA. This CDR3 region has 12 residues. Trimming stripped 3 bases from V and 4 bases from J, with 9 bases between. The CDR3 is CSVEIGGYGYTF. The DNA for the CDR3 is TGCAGCGTTGAGATAGGGGGCTATGGCTACACCTTC.

The rearrangement joins TRBV12-3 or TRBV12-4 to TRBJ2-1, with 10 bases lining up with TRBD2. The trim removed 3 bases at V and 10 bases at J, leaving 12 bases unmatched. The CDR3 length is 16 residues. CDR3 region: CASSFLLAGVSWEQFF. The CDR3 DNA reads TGTGCCAGCAGTTTTCTCCTAGCGGGAGTATCTTGGGAGCAGTTCTTC.

This clonotype turned up a few times. The DNA for the CDR3 is TGTGCCAGCAGTTTAGTCAGGGGATCGGGTCGGACCCAGTACTTC. This translates into CASSLVRGSGRTQYF. This chain links TRBV12-3 or TRBV12-4 with TRBJ2-5; possible D gene TRBD1, 6 bases. V gave up 1 base and J gave up 7 bases, with 16 bases separating them. The CDR3 loop spans 15 amino acids.

This clonotype was detected a few times. V gene TRBV6-4 combines with J gene TRBJ2-1; TRBD2 agrees at 8 bases. The germline CDR1 and CDR2 sequences are MRHNA and SNTAGT. The CDR3 consists of 14 residues. V gave up 6 bases and J gave up 2 bases; unmatched junction bases: 3. The CDR3 loop reads CASSMTSAYNEQFF. The DNA of the CDR3 is TGTGCCAGCAGCATGACTAGCGCCTACAATGAGCAGTTCTTC.